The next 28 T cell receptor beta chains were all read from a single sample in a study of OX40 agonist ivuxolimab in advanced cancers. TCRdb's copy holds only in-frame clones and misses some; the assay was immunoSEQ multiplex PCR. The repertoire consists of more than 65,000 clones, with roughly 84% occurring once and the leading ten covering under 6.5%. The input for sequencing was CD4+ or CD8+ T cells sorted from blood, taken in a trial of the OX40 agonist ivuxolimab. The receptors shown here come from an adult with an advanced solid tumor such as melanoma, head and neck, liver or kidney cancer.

CDR3 amino acids: CASRLTEWNTEAFF. The CDR3 DNA reads as TGTGCCAGCAGGCTGACAGAATGGAACACTGAAGCTTTCTTT. This rearrangement joins TRBV2 to TRBJ1-1, with D perhaps matching TRBD1 (5 bases). With 6 bases removed from V and 1 base from J, the gap between germline ends came to 12 bases. In germline, CDR1 is SNHLY, CDR2 FYNNEI. The CDR3 is 14 residues long.

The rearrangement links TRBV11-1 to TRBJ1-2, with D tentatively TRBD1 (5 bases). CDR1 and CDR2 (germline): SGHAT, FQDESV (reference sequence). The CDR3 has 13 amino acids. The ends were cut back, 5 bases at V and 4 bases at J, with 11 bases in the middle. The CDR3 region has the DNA TGTGCCAGCAGCCCGGGACGGCTCTATGGCTACACCTTC. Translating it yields CASSPGRLYGYTF.

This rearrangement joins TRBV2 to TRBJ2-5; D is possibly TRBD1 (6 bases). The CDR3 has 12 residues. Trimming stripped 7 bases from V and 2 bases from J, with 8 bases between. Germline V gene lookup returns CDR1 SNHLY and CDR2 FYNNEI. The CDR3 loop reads CASIGQQETQYF. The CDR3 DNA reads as TGTGCCAGCATCGGACAGCAAGAGACCCAGTACTTC.

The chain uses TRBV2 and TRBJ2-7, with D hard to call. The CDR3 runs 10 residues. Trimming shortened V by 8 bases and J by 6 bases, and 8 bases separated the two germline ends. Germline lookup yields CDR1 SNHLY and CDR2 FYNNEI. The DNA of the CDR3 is TGTGCCAGCGCTTGGGGCGAGCAGTACTTC. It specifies CASAWGEQYF.

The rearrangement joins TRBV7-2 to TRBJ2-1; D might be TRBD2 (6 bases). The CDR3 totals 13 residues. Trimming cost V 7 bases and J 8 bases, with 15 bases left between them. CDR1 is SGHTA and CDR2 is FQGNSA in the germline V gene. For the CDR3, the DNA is TGTGCCAGCACCGCCACCCCGGGAGATGAGCAGTTCTTC. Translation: CASTATPGDEQFF. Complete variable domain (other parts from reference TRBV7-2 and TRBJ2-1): GAGVSQSPSNKVTEKGKDVELRCDPISGHTALYWYRQSLGQGLEFLIYFQGNSAPDKSGLPSDRFSAERTGGSVSTLTIQRTQQEDSAVYLCASTATPGDEQFFGPGTRLTVL.

The CDR3 loop reads CASSASTGFRGEQYF. The CDR3 bases are TGTGCCAGCAGCGCCTCGACAGGTTTCAGAGGCGAGCAGTACTTC. V is TRBV7-9 and J is TRBJ2-7; tentatively, D is TRBD1 (6 bases). The length of the CDR3 is 15 residues. Trimming removed 5 bases from V and 6 bases from J, with 20 bases in between. Looked up from germline, CDR1 is SEHNR and CDR2 is FQNEAQ (reference sequence).

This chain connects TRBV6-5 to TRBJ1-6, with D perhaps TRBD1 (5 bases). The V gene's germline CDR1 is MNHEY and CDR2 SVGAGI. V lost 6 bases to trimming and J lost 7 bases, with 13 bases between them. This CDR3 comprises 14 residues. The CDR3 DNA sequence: TGTGCCAGCAGCACCAGGGTAGACAATTCACCCCTCCACTTT. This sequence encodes CASSTRVDNSPLHF.

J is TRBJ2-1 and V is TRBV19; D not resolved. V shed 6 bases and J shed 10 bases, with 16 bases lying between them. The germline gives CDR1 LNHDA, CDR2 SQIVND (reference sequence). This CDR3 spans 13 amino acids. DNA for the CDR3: TGTGCCAGTAGCTCGGGCCTGGCCGGGGAGCAGTTCTTC. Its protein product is CASSSGLAGEQFF.

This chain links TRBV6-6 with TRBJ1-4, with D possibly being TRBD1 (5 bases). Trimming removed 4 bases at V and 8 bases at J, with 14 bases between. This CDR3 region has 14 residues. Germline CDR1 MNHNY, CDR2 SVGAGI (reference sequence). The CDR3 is CASSSPRRDEKLFF. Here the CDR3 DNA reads TGTGCCAGCAGTTCTCCGAGGCGGGACGAAAAACTGTTTTTT.

The CDR3 DNA reads TGCGCCAGCAGCTTGGTTCGGGCTAGCGGGGGGATGAGGACAGATACGCAGTATTTT. Translating gives CASSLVRASGGMRTDTQYF. The J gene is TRBJ2-3, the V gene TRBV5-1; 11 bases agree with TRBD2. V was clipped by 0 bases and J by 3 bases; unmatched bases: 12. Looked up from germline, CDR1 is SGHRS and CDR2 is YFSETQ. This CDR3 region has 19 residues.

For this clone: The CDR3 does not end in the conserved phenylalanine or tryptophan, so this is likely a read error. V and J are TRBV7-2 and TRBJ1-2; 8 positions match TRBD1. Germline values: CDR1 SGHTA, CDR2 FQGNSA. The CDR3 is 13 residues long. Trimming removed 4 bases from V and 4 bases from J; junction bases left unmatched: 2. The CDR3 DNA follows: TGTGCCAGCAGCTGGACAGGGACCTATGGCTACACCCTC. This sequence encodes CASSWTGTYGYTL.

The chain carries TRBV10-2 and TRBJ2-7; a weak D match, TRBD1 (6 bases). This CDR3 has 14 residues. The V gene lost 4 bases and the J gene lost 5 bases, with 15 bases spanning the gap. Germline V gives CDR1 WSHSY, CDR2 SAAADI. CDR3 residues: CASSAQGYRDEQYF. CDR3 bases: TGCGCCAGCAGTGCTCAGGGGTACCGCGACGAGCAGTACTTC.

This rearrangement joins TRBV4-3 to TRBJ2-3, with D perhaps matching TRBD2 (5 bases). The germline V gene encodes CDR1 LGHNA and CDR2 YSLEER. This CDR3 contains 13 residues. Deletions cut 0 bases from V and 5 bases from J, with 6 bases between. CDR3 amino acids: CASSQDRGDTQYF. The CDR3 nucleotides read TGCGCCAGCAGCCAAGATCGGGGAGATACGCAGTATTTT.

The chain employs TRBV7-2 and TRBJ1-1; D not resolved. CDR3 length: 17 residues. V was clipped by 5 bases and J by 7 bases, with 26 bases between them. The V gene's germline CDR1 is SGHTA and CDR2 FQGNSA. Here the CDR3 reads CASSQEWPGFGVDEAFF. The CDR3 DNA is TGTGCCAGCAGCCAAGAGTGGCCCGGGTTTGGGGTGGATGAAGCTTTCTTT.

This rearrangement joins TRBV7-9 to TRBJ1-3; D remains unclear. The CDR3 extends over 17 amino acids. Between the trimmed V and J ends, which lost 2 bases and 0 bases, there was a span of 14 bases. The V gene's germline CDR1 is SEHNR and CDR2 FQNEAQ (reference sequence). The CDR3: CASSLMYQPFSGNTIYF. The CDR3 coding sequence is TGTGCCAGCAGCTTAATGTATCAGCCATTCTCTGGAAACACCATATATTTT.

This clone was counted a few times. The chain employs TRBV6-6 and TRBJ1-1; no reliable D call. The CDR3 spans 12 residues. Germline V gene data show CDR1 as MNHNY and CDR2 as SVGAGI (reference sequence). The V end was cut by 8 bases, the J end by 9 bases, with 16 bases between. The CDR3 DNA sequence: TGTGCCAGCGGATCCCAAACTGGGCAAGCTTTCTTT. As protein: CASGSQTGQAFF.

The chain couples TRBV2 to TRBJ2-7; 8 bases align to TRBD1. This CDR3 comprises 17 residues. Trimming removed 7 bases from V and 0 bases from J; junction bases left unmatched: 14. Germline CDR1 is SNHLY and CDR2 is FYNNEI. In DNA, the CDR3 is TGTGCCAGCACCTCTGTTTCTCAGGGGGCGAACTCCTACGAGCAGTACTTC. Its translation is CASTSVSQGANSYEQYF.

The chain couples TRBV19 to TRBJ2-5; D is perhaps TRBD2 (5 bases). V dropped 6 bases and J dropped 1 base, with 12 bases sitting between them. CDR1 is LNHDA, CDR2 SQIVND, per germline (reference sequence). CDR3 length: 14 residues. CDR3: CASSPISGQETQYF. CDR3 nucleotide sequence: TGTGCCAGTAGCCCCATAAGCGGCCAAGAGACCCAGTACTTC.

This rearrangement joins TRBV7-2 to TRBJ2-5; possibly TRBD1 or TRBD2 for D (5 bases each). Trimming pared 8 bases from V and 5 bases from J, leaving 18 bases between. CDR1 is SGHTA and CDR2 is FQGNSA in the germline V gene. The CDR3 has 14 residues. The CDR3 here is CASGGPPPEETQYF. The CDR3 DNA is TGTGCCAGCGGGGGACCGCCTCCTGAGGAGACCCAGTACTTC.

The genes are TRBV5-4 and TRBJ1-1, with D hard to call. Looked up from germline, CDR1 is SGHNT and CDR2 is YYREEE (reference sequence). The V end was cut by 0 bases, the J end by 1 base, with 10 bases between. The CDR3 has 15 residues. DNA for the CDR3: TGTGCCAGCAGCTTGGCGTCCCAGGAGAACACTGAAGCTTTCTTT. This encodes CASSLASQENTEAFF.

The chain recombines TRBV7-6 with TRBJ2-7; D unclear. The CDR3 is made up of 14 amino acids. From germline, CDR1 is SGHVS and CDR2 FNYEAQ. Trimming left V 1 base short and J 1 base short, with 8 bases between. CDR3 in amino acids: CASSLGPVSYEQYF. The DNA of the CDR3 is TGTGCCAGCAGCTTAGGACCGGTGTCCTACGAGCAGTACTTC.

The CDR3 DNA follows: TGTGCCAGCAGACCCACGGGGACTGAAGCTTTCTTT. This translates into CASRPTGTEAFF. The chain uses TRBV6-5 and TRBJ1-1; D gene unclear. CDR3 length: 12 amino acids. Germline V gene data show CDR1 as MNHEY and CDR2 as SVGAGI. Trimming took 6 bases from V and 5 from J, leaving 10 bases between them.

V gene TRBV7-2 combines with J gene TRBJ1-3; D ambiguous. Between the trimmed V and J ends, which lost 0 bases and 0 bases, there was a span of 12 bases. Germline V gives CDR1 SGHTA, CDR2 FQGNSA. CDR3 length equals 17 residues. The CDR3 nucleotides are TGTGCCAGCAGCTTAGCGGGAGGCCTTAGCTCTGGAAACACCATATATTTT. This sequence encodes CASSLAGGLSSGNTIYF. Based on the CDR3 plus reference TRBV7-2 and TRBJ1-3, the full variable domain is GAGVSQSPSNKVTEKGKDVELRCDPISGHTALYWYRQSLGQGLEFLIYFQGNSAPDKSGLPSDRFSAERTGGSVSTLTIQRTQQEDSAVYLCASSLAGGLSSGNTIYFGEGSWLTVV.

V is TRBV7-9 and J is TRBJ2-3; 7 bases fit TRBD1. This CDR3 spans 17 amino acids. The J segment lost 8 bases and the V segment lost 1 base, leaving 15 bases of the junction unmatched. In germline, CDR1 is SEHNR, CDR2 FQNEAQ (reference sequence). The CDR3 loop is CASSLVGIGTSGGTQYF. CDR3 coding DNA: TGTGCCAGCAGCTTAGTAGGGATCGGGACGTCAGGGGGTACGCAGTATTTT.

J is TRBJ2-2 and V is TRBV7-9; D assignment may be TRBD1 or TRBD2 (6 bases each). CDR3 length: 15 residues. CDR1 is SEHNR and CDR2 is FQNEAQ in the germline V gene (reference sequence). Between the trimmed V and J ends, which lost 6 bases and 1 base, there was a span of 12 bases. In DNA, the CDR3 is TGTGCCAGCAGACTTGGAGGGGGGAACACCGGGGAGCTGTTTTTT. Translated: CASRLGGGNTGELFF.

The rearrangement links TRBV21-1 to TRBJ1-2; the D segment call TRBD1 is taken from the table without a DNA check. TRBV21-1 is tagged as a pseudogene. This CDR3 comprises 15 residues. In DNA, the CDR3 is TGTGCCAGCAGCGGGGACAGGGGGCGAGAGGATGGCTACACCTTC. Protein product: CASSGDRGREDGYTF.

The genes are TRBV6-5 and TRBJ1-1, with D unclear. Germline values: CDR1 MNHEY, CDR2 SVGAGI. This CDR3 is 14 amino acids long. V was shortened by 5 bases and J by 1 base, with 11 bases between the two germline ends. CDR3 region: CASSDLEPNTEAFF. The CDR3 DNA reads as TGTGCCAGCAGTGACCTGGAACCGAACACTGAAGCTTTCTTT.

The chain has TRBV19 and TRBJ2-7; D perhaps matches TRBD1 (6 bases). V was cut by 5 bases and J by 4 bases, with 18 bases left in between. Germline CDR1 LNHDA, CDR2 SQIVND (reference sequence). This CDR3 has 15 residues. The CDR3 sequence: CASSGLWGPGYEQYF. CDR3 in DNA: TGTGCCAGTAGTGGCCTCTGGGGGCCGGGATACGAGCAGTACTTC.